The text below deals with one TCR beta chain. Germline V gives CDR1 MNHNS, CDR2 SASEGT. The CDR3 sequence is 12 residues long. This entry is derived from a study of shared clonotypes between healthy human individuals. The assay was immunoSEQ multiplex PCR, and TCRdb's table has in-frame clones only and misses some. The table includes about 600,000 clones, approximately 97% detected once. This TCR came from a young woman in good health. The rearrangement joins TRBV6-1 to TRBJ2-5; D unresolved. The J call may be in error: the DNA end matches TRBJ2-7 better. Sequencing input: naive CD4+ T cells sorted from blood. The subset is: CD45RA+ positively selected. This chain's CDR3 is CASSEAYHEQYF. CDR3 in DNA: TGTGCCAGCAGTGAAGCTTACCACGAGCAGTACTTC.